These 2 T cell receptor beta chains share one sample of origin, sequenced in a study of T-cell memory formation after mild COVID-19. TCRdb independently ran MiXCR on the 5' RACE reads; one entry per CDR3 protein. The table lists hundreds of thousands of distinct CDR3 sequences, about 23% of them singletons. What was sequenced was PBMCs or a T cell subset sorted from them (not recorded which). Receptors originate from an adult woman who had mild COVID-19 (a few samples of this study predate the infection). Cell type and time point are not known.

This clonotype was seen only a few times. CDR3 protein: CASSAEGGTDTEAFF. As DNA, the CDR3 is TGTGCCAGCAGCGCCGAGGGAGGCACGGACACTGAAGCTTTCTTT. The chain couples TRBV9 to TRBJ1-1; D remains ambiguous. CDR3 length: 15 residues. The V gene lost 3 bases and the J gene lost 3 bases, with 15 bases spanning the gap. Per germline, CDR1 SGDLS and CDR2 YYNGEE.

The sample holds a few counts of this clonotype. This chain links TRBV4-2 with TRBJ1-1, with D unresolved. There are 17 residues in the CDR3. Germline CDR1 is LGHNA and CDR2 is YNFKEQ. V lost 5 bases to trimming and J lost 2 bases, with 21 bases between them. In nucleotides, the CDR3 is TGTGCCAGCAGCTTGACCCTTAAGGACTTGAGAAACACTGAAGCTTTCTTT. This translates into CASSLTLKDLRNTEAFF.